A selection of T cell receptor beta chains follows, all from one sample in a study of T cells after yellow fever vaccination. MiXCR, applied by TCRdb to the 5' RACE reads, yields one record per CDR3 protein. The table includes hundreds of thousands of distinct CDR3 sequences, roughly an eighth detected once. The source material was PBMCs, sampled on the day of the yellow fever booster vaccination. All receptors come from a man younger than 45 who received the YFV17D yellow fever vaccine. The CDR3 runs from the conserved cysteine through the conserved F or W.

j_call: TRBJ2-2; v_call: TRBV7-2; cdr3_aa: CASSSGTGVRTGELFF
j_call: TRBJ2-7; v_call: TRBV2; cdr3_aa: CASRQGLAGSYEQYF
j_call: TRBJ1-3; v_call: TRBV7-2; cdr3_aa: CASSWGQDDTIYF
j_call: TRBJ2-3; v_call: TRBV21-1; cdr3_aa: CASSSFAGTSGTRNTDTQYF
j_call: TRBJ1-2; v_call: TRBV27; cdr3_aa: CASRETGTSGYTF
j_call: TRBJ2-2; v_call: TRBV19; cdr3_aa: CASSTGDRVTGELFF
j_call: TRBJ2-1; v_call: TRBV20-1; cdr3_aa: CSARGDGSSGGDEQFF
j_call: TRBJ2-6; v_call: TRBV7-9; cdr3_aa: CASSLSRLGANVLTF
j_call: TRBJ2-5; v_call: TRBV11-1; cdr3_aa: CASSKLRASYGEIQETQYF
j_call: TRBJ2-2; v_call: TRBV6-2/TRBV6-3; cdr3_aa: CASIGTANTGELFF
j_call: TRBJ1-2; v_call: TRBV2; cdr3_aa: CASSLGQGTGGYTF
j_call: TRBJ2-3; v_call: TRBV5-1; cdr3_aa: CASSLDRAHTDTQYF
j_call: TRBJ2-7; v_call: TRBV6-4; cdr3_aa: CASRGMGGSSYEQYF
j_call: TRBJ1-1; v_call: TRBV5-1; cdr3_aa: CASSLAPGQLEAFF
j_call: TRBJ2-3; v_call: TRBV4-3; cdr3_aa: CASSQDSRGAGTDTQYF
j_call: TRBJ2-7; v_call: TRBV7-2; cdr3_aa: CASSVTGISSYEQYF
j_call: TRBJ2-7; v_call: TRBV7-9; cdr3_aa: CASSFQVGSSYEQYF
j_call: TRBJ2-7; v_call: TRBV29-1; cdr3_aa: CSVEDNTYEQYF
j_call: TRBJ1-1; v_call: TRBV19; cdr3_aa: CASSIGQGGSTEAFF
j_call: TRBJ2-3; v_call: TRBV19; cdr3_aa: CASRKGGYTDTQYF
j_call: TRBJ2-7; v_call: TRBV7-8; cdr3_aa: CASSQKAPRDYEQYF
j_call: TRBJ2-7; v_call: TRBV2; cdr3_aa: CASSDPGAGDNGDEQYF
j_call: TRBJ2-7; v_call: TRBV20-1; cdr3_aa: CSASDRERSYEQYF
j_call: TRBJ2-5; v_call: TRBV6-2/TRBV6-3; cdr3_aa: CASSPLVIEYEETQYF
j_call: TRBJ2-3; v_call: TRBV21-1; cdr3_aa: CASSMLTSGRESTDTQYF
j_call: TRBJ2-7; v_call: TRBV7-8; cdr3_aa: CASSLDSGSRKQYF
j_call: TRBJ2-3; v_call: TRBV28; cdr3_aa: CASGDLFADTQYF
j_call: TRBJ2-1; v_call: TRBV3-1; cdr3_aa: CASSQYTTRGADEQFF
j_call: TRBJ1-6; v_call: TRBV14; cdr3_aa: CASSLMGNSPLHF
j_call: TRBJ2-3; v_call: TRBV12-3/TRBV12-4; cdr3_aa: CASSYTSGTHYGTDTQYF
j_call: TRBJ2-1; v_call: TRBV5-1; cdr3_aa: CASSLTSGGDEQFF
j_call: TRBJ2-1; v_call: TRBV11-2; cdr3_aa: CASSFFAGPPDEQFF
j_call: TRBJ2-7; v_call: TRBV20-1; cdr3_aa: CSATRGLEQYF
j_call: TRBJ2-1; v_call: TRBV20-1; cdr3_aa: CSATGTSSYNEQFF
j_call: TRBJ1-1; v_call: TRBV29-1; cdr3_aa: CSARLRTDTEAFF
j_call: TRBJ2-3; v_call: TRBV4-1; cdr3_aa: CASSQGPGGTPTDTQYF
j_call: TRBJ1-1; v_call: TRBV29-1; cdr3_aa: CSVAVTAGAFF
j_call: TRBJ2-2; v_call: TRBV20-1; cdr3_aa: CSARVGTATGELFF
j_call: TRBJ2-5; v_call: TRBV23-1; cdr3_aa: CASRHSGPLHGTQYF
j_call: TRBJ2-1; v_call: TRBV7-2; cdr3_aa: CASSLLAGRSYNEQFF
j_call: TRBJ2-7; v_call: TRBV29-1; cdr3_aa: CSVEDRLTYEQYF
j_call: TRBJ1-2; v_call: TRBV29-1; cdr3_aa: CSVEGGINYGYTF
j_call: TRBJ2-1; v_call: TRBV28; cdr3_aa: CASSVGQNEQFF
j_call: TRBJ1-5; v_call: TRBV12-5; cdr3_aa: CASGLVLYDSNQPQHF
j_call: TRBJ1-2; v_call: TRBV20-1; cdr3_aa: CSARVLANYGYTF